Listed here are 23 T cell receptor beta chains from one sample, sequenced in a study of PD-1 blockade in classical Hodgkin lymphoma. The data were produced by immunoSEQ multiplex PCR, yet TCRdb's version contains in-frame clones alone and is incomplete. The sample has about 13,000 clones; 80% are singletons. Relapses following autologous stem cell transplantation were seen in all patients, with brentuximab vedotin exposure varying. Here the sequenced sample was peripheral blood mononuclear cells (PBMCs), taken at baseline. These receptors were taken from a human donor with classical Hodgkin lymphoma.

The chain combines TRBV15 with TRBJ1-5; 8 nucleotides line up with TRBD1. Germline V gene lookup returns CDR1 LNHNV and CDR2 YYDKDF (reference sequence). This CDR3 comprises 15 residues. The J segment lost 5 bases and the V segment lost 3 bases, leaving 6 bases of the junction unmatched. The CDR3 nucleotides read TGTGCCACCAGCAGCGACAGGGGATGGGATCAGCCCCAGCATTTT. This gives the protein CATSSDRGWDQPQHF.

The chain combines TRBV7-2 with TRBJ1-3; no reliable D call. V lost 0 bases and J lost 1, with 13 bases in between. CDR1 and CDR2 from the germline V gene are SGHTA and FQGNSA. CDR3 length equals 17 residues. CDR3 amino acids: CASSLASTFGSGNTIYF. In DNA form, the CDR3 reads TGTGCCAGCAGCTTAGCCTCGACGTTCGGGTCTGGAAACACCATATATTTT.

This clone was counted a few times. The gene calls are TRBV28 and TRBJ2-3; TRBD2 agrees at 11 bases. CDR3 length equals 15 residues. Losses at the gene ends were 6 bases for V and 4 bases for J; bases not matched to a gene: 6. CDR1 is MDHEN and CDR2 is SYDVKM in the germline V gene. CDR3 nucleotide sequence: TGTGCCAGCAGCTTAGCGGGGGGGCGGGCAGATACGCAGTATTTT. It is translated as CASSLAGGRADTQYF. Full variable domain (rest looked up from reference TRBV28 and TRBJ2-3): DVKVTQSSRYLVKRTGEKVFLECVQDMDHENMFWYRQDPGLGLRLIYFSYDVKMKEKGDIPEGYSVSREKKERFSLILESASTNQTSMYLCASSLAGGRADTQYFGPGTRLTVL.

The chain recombines TRBV5-1 with TRBJ2-5; D may be TRBD1 (5 bases). Germline V gene data show CDR1 as SGHRS and CDR2 as YFSETQ. With 2 bases removed from V and 2 bases from J, the gap between germline ends came to 16 bases. CDR3 size: 16 residues. The CDR3 region is CASSLNGQGIQETQYF. CDR3 DNA: TGCGCCAGCAGCTTAAACGGGCAGGGAATTCAAGAGACCCAGTACTTC.

The gene calls are TRBV6-6 and TRBJ1-5, with D uncertain. CDR1 is MNHNY and CDR2 is SVGAGI in the germline V gene (reference sequence). V lost 5 bases, J lost 5 bases, and 16 bases lay in between. This CDR3 has 15 residues. CDR3 in amino acids: CASSGRRVGDQPQHF. CDR3 sequence (DNA): TGTGCCAGCAGTGGTAGAAGGGTCGGGGATCAGCCCCAGCATTTT.

The V gene is TRBV7-9, the J gene TRBJ2-1; 8 bases map to TRBD2. The CDR3 runs 17 residues. V lost 2 bases, J lost 6 bases, and 12 bases stayed unmatched. CDR1 and CDR2 (germline): SEHNR, FQNEAQ (reference sequence). CDR3 in amino acids: CASSLFGRGQSGNEQFF. CDR3 nucleotide sequence: TGTGCCAGCAGCTTATTCGGGAGGGGACAATCGGGCAATGAGCAGTTCTTC.

The chain has TRBV6-5 and TRBJ1-6; TRBD1 might be the D (5 bases). The CDR3 contains 14 residues. V was shortened by 3 bases and J by 6 bases, with 9 bases between the two germline ends. CDR1 and CDR2 from the germline V gene are MNHEY and SVGAGI. CDR3 amino acids: CASSYVTANSPLHF. In DNA, the CDR3 is TGTGCCAGCAGTTATGTGACAGCTAATTCACCCCTCCACTTT.

On this clone: Other DNA sequences in the same sample also yield this CDR3. The chain has TRBV29-1 and TRBJ2-2; perhaps TRBD2 as D (5 bases). V shed 7 bases and J shed 0 bases, with 6 bases lying between them. The CDR3 sequence is 12 residues long. Germline assignment: CDR1 SQVTM and CDR2 ANQGSEA. CDR3 DNA sequence: TGCAGCGCGCGGGCGAACACCGGGGAGCTGTTTTTT. It codes for CSARANTGELFF.

The V and J genes are TRBV19 and TRBJ1-5; D gene unclear. The CDR3 sequence is 12 residues long. Germline CDR1 is LNHDA and CDR2 is SQIVND (reference sequence). The V end was cut by 6 bases, the J end by 4 bases, with 7 bases between. DNA of the CDR3: TGTGCCAGTAGACTGGGAAATCAGCCCCAGCATTTT. Residues: CASRLGNQPQHF.

The chain recombines TRBV6-6 with TRBJ2-5; D is ambiguous. V shed 3 bases and J shed 5 bases, with 7 bases lying between them. CDR1 is MNHNY and CDR2 is SVGAGI in the germline V gene (reference sequence). This CDR3 region has 12 residues. CDR3 residues: CASSYATETQYF. Here the CDR3 DNA reads TGTGCCAGCAGTTATGCGACGGAGACCCAGTACTTC.

This clone was seen a few times. This chain connects TRBV4-2 to TRBJ1-5; no clear D gene. The length of the CDR3 is 12 residues. Germline CDR1 and CDR2: LGHNA and YNFKEQ. Trimming took off 0 bases at V and 6 bases at J, with 3 bases between the two ends. DNA for the CDR3: TGTGCCAGCAGCCAAGAAGGTCAGCCCCAGCATTTT. Its translation: CASSQEGQPQHF.

The rearrangement joins TRBV6-5 to TRBJ1-6, with D possibly TRBD1 on 6 matching bases. Germline CDR1 reads MNHEY; CDR2 reads SVGAGI. V was cut by 2 bases and J by 10 bases, with 15 bases left in between. The CDR3 extends over 15 amino acids. The CDR3, as DNA: TGTGCCAGCAGTTACCTCGGGGGCGCGGACTCACCCCTCCACTTT. Translating it yields CASSYLGGADSPLHF.

The chain combines TRBV5-3 with TRBJ1-2; 7 bases are shared with TRBD1. TRBV5-3 is marked as an open reading frame, function uncertain. This CDR3 region has 16 residues. The ends lost 4 bases at V and 0 bases at J; junction bases unmatched: 9. CDR3 sequence reads: CARSLDRASPNYGYTF. The CDR3 nucleotides are TGTGCCAGAAGCCTCGACAGGGCAAGTCCTAACTATGGCTACACCTTC.

V and J are TRBV18 and TRBJ1-5; 9 positions match TRBD1. V lost 6 bases to trimming and J lost 6 bases; unmatched junction nucleotides: 12. This CDR3 contains 16 residues. Germline CDR1 reads KGHSH; CDR2 reads LQKENI. This CDR3 is CASSPGTGNTGQPQHF. The CDR3 DNA is TGTGCCAGCTCTCCCGGGACAGGGAATACGGGTCAGCCCCAGCATTTT.

This chain links TRBV2 with TRBJ2-5; TRBD1 aligns across 11 bases. Germline trimming cut 8 bases from V and 8 bases from J; bases unmatched to any gene: 4. Germline V lookup: CDR1 SNHLY, CDR2 FYNNEI. The CDR3 spans 12 residues. The CDR3 DNA follows: TGTGCCAGCGCCGGGACAGGGGGTACCCAGTACTTC. Encoded protein: CASAGTGGTQYF.

This chain links TRBV6-5 with TRBJ1-6; TRBD1 is a possible D gene (5 bases). The CDR3 sequence is 15 residues long. Per the germline V gene, CDR1 is MNHEY and CDR2 is SVGAGI. V dropped 5 bases and J dropped 1 base, with 9 bases sitting between them. The CDR3 protein is CASSPQGSYNSPLHF. CDR3 DNA sequence: TGTGCCAGCAGTCCCCAGGGTTCCTATAATTCACCCCTCCACTTT.

This chain uses TRBV18 with TRBJ2-2, with D possibly TRBD2 on 5 matching bases. The CDR3 loop spans 14 amino acids. Germline assignment: CDR1 KGHSH and CDR2 LQKENI. Trimming removed 4 bases at V and 2 bases at J, with 8 bases between. This chain's CDR3 is CASSQGANTGELFF. CDR3 sequence (DNA): TGTGCCAGCTCACAGGGAGCCAACACCGGGGAGCTGTTTTTT.

V and J are TRBV4-3 and TRBJ1-4, with 7 bases aligning to TRBD1. The CDR3 has 15 amino acids. V shed 0 bases and J 6 bases; nucleotides not matched to a gene: 4. Germline CDR1 reads LGHNA; CDR2 reads YSLEER. CDR3 nucleotides: TGCGCCAGCAGCCAAGAAGACAGGGCGTATGAAAAACTGTTTTTT. Its translation is CASSQEDRAYEKLFF.

V gene TRBV29-1 combines with J gene TRBJ2-5; weak D call: TRBD2 (5 bases). The CDR3 is 12 residues long. Trimming removed 5 bases from V and 5 bases from J, with 12 bases in between. The germline CDR1 and CDR2 sequences are SQVTM and ANQGSEA. CDR3 amino acids: CSVTRSRETQYF. DNA for the CDR3: TGCAGCGTTACTAGGTCCAGGGAGACCCAGTACTTC.

The chain couples TRBV11-2 to TRBJ2-2, with a tentative D call TRBD2 (5 bases). CDR1 is SGHAT, CDR2 FQNNGV, per germline. Trimming cost V 4 bases and J 1 base, with 10 bases left between them. The CDR3 extends over 15 amino acids. This chain's CDR3 is CASSSPGKNTGELFF. The CDR3 coding sequence is TGTGCCAGCAGCTCCCCCGGGAAGAACACCGGGGAGCTGTTTTTT. The whole variable domain, filled in from reference TRBV11-2 and TRBJ2-2, reads EAGVAQSPRYKIIEKRQSVAFWCNPISGHATLYWYQQILGQGPKLLIQFQNNGVVDDSQLPKDRFSAERLKGVDSTLKIQPAKLEDSAVYLCASSSPGKNTGELFFGEGSRLTVL.

The chain uses TRBV11-2 and TRBJ2-7, with D maybe TRBD1 (6 bases). From germline, CDR1 is SGHAT and CDR2 FQNNGV. The length of the CDR3 is 13 residues. V lost 8 bases and J lost 4, with 15 bases in between. CDR3 nucleotide sequence: TGTGCCAGCGGTAAAAACAGGGTATACGAGCAGTACTTC. Its translation is CASGKNRVYEQYF.

The CDR3 spells CATSREFGGVSYNEQFF. The CDR3 nucleotides are TGTGCCACCAGCAGAGAATTCGGGGGGGTATCCTACAATGAGCAGTTCTTC. The chain links TRBV15 to TRBJ2-1, with 8 bases matching TRBD2. The CDR3 extends over 17 amino acids. The V gene's germline CDR1 is LNHNV and CDR2 YYDKDF (reference sequence). Trimming removed 0 bases from V and 1 base from J; junction bases left unmatched: 5.

V is TRBV6-6 and J is TRBJ2-4, with 7 positions matching TRBD1. CDR1 and CDR2 (germline): MNHNY, SVGAGI (reference sequence). V dropped 5 bases and J dropped 1; count of bases not matched to a gene: 5. The CDR3 runs 15 residues. The CDR3 sequence is CASSRVQGAKNIQYF. DNA of the CDR3: TGTGCCAGCAGTCGTGTACAGGGGGCCAAAAACATTCAGTACTTC.